One sample yielded the 3 T cell receptor beta chains listed below, sequenced in a study of blood T cell repertoires in COVID-19. Method: immunoSEQ multiplex PCR; TCRdb's copy keeps in-frame clones and lacks some. The sample gives 40,000 to 55,000 clones, about 80% of which show up once; over 13% is in the top ten. The sequencing input was peripheral blood. The receptors originated from a human donor in a cohort sampled during active COVID-19.

The chain uses TRBV28 and TRBJ2-7; TRBD1 matches 7 bases. The germline V gene has CDR1 MDHEN and CDR2 SYDVKM. The CDR3 loop spans 12 amino acids. Trimming at V came to 5 bases and at J to 4 bases, leaving 2 bases not matched to a gene. CDR3 loop: CASSKTGYEQYF. CDR3 nucleotides: TGTGCCAGCAGTAAGACAGGGTACGAGCAGTACTTC.

This sequence joins TRBV6-2 or TRBV6-3 and TRBJ2-7; 12 bases are shared with TRBD2. Germline loops: CDR1 MNHEY, CDR2 SVGEGT. This CDR3 has 17 amino acids. Trimming at V came to 2 bases and at J to 1 base, leaving 6 bases not matched to a gene. The CDR3 here is CASSYELGLAGSYEQYF. In DNA, the CDR3 is TGTGCCAGCAGTTACGAACTGGGACTAGCGGGTTCCTACGAGCAGTACTTC.

This clone showed up just a few times. The CDR3 spells CASSYLGGNYGYTF. The CDR3 DNA reads TGTGCCAGCAGTTACTTAGGGGGTAACTATGGCTACACCTTC. The V and J genes are TRBV6-6 and TRBJ1-2, with TRBD1 as a possible D gene (6 bases). V shed 1 base and J shed 1 base, with 7 bases lying between them. The length of the CDR3 is 14 residues. Germline values: CDR1 MNHNY, CDR2 SVGAGI (reference sequence).